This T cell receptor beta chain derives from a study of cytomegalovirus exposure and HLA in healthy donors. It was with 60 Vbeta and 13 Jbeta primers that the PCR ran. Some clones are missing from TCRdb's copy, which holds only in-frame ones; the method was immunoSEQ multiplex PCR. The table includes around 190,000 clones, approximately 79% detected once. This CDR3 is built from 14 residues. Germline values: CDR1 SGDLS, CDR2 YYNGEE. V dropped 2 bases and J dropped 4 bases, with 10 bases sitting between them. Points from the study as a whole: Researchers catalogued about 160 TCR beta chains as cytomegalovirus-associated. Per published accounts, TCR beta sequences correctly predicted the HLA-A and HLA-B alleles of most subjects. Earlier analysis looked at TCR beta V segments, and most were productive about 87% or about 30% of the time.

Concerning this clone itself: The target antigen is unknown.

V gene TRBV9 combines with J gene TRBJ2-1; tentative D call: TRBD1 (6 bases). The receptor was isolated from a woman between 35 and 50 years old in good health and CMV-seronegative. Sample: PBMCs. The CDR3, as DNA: TGTGCCAGCAGCGTCGTGGACAGATACAATGAGCAGTTCTTC. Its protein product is CASSVVDRYNEQFF.